A selection of T cell receptor beta chains follows, all from one sample in a study of T cell changes during pregnancy in multiple sclerosis. The assay was immunoSEQ multiplex PCR, and TCRdb's table has in-frame clones only and misses some. The data show 45,000 to 60,000 clones, 80% to 95% seen once. This sample comprised CD4+ T cells from peripheral blood mononuclear cells, obtained after pregnancy. The origin of the receptors is a female donor in good health, enrolled as a control in a pregnancy study. Each CDR3 is given with its conserved first and last residue. D genes are given only for firm matches. The size entry is marked missing in some rows and otherwise reads once, few, many or a size class.

>13|.|TRBJ2-1|.|TRBV10-3
CAISERGNNEQFF
TGTGCCATCAGTGAGCGGGGGAACAATGAGCAGTTCTTC
>16|.|TRBJ2-3|.|TRBV10-1
CASSEGALGFTDTQYF
TGCGCCAGCAGTGAGGGGGCTCTCGGGTTCACAGATACGCAGTATTTT
>14|TRBD1|TRBJ1-1|.|TRBV19
CASTRTGLNTEAFF
TGTGCCAGTACCCGGACAGGGTTGAACACTGAAGCTTTCTTT
>14|TRBD2|TRBJ2-1|.|TRBV18
CASSPLAGDNEQFF
TGTGCCAGCTCACCGCTAGCGGGAGACAATGAGCAGTTCTTC
>14|.|TRBJ1-2|.|TRBV15
CATSSSQEIYGYTF
TGTGCCACCAGCAGCTCACAGGAGATCTATGGCTACACCTTC
>14|.|TRBJ1-3|.|TRBV29-1
CSVVDSGAGNTIYF
TGCAGCGTCGTAGACAGTGGAGCTGGAAACACCATATATTTT
>16|.|TRBJ1-5|.|TRBV19
CASSIDLDRRNQPQHF
TGTGCCAGTAGTATAGATCTCGACAGGAGGAATCAGCCCCAGCATTTT
>15|.|TRBJ2-5|.|TRBV19
CASSPGRTVKETQYF
TGTGCCAGTAGTCCAGGTCGGACAGTTAAAGAGACCCAGTACTTC
>17|TRBD2|TRBJ2-1|.|TRBV4-1
CASSQEVSGGWDNEQFF
TGCGCCAGCAGCCAAGAAGTTAGCGGGGGTTGGGACAATGAGCAGTTCTTC
>14|.|TRBJ2-1|.|TRBV4-1
CASSQTTGYNEQFF
TGCGCCAGCAGCCAAACGACAGGTTACAATGAGCAGTTCTTC
>16|.|TRBJ1-2|.|TRBV27
CASKTLSSMGNYGYTF
TGTGCCAGCAAAACCCTTTCTTCGATGGGCAACTATGGCTACACCTTC
>16|.|TRBJ2-1|.|TRBV2
CASSEGSESSYNEQFF
TGTGCCAGCAGTGAAGGCTCGGAGAGCTCCTACAATGAGCAGTTCTTC
>15|.|TRBJ2-3|.|TRBV2
CASSEALIAADTQYF
TGTGCCAGCAGTGAAGCGCTTATAGCCGCAGATACGCAGTATTTT
>17|TRBD2|TRBJ2-3|.|TRBV5-4
CASSLPGTSGSTDTQYF
TGTGCCAGCAGCTTGCCCGGGACTAGCGGGAGCACAGATACGCAGTATTTT
>14|TRBD1|TRBJ1-1|.|TRBV27
CASSFGQVNTEAFF
TGTGCCAGCAGTTTCGGACAGGTGAACACTGAAGCTTTCTTT
>13|.|TRBJ1-3|.|TRBV19
CASRREHGNTIYF
TGTGCCAGTAGGAGGGAGCATGGAAACACCATATATTTT
>15|.|TRBJ2-2|.|TRBV13
CASSLTRVGTGELFF
TGTGCCAGCAGCTTAACGAGGGTCGGTACCGGGGAGCTGTTTTTT
>16|TRBD2|TRBJ2-1|.|TRBV5-4
CASSSLAGGGSNEQFF
TGTGCCAGCAGCTCTTTGGCCGGGGGGGGTAGCAATGAGCAGTTCTTC
>14|TRBD1|TRBJ2-5|.|TRBV2
CASSAQGAGETQYF
TGTGCCAGCAGTGCACAGGGGGCGGGAGAGACCCAGTACTTC
>19|TRBD1|TRBJ2-1|.|TRBV28
CASSPPGQGIPSSYNEQFF
TGTGCCAGCAGTCCCCCGGGACAGGGAATCCCGAGCTCCTACAATGAGCAGTTCTTC
>16|.|TRBJ1-2|.|TRBV18
CASSPFPTGQAYGYTF
TGTGCCAGCTCCCCCTTCCCGACAGGCCAAGCGTATGGCTACACCTTC
>16|.|TRBJ2-3|.|TRBV5-1
CASSLGAQGLTDTQYF
TGCGCCAGCAGCTTGGGGGCACAGGGCCTAACAGATACGCAGTATTTT
>15|TRBD1|TRBJ2-5|.|TRBV5-1
CASTDRALYQETQYF
TGCGCCAGCACGGACAGGGCCCTTTACCAAGAGACCCAGTACTTC
>13|.|TRBJ2-1|.|TRBV2
CAKGRGLYNEQFF
TGTGCCAAGGGCAGGGGCCTCTACAATGAGCAGTTCTTC
>16|TRBD2|TRBJ2-1|.|TRBV5-4
CASSLGLVNTYNEQFF
TGTGCCAGCAGCTTAGGACTAGTCAACACCTACAATGAGCAGTTCTTC
>16|.|TRBJ2-7|.|TRBV6-5
CASSYLTTGGIYEQYF
TGTGCCAGCAGTTACTTGACGACTGGGGGGATCTACGAGCAGTACTTC
>11|.|TRBJ2-5|once|TRBV20-1
CSAFPRGTQYF
TGCAGTGCTTTTCCTAGGGGGACCCAGTACTTC
>15|.|TRBJ1-1|.|TRBV27
CASSLWVSGATEAFF
TGTGCCAGCAGTTTATGGGTATCTGGGGCCACTGAAGCTTTCTTT
>13|.|TRBJ1-4|.|TRBV27
CASSPWSGEKLFF
TGTGCCAGCAGTCCCTGGTCTGGCGAAAAACTGTTTTTT
>16|.|TRBJ1-6|.|TRBV30
CACQLSPGHLAAPLHF
TGTGCCTGCCAATTATCCCCGGGACATTTAGCTGCACCCCTCCACTTT
>14|TRBD1|TRBJ1-6|.|TRBV6-5
CASMPTGENSPLHF
TGTGCCAGCATGCCGACAGGGGAGAATTCACCCCTCCACTTT
>14|TRBD1|TRBJ2-5|.|TRBV6-6
CASSYTGGQETQYF
TGTGCCAGCAGTTACACAGGGGGCCAAGAGACCCAGTACTTC
>15|.|TRBJ2-7|.|TRBV4-1
CASSQDPGDLYEQYF
TGCGCCAGCAGCCAAGATCCGGGGGATCTCTACGAGCAGTACTTC
>14|TRBD1|TRBJ1-2|.|TRBV19
CASRGGTGPYGYTF
TGTGCCAGTAGGGGAGGGACAGGGCCCTATGGCTACACCTTC
>17|TRBD2|TRBJ2-3|.|TRBV28
CASSSQGRAGGADTQYF
TGTGCCAGCAGTTCCCAGGGTAGAGCGGGAGGAGCAGATACGCAGTATTTT
>15|TRBD2|TRBJ2-5|.|TRBV7-2
CASTSTEGRAETQYF
TGTGCCAGCACCTCTACGGAGGGGAGGGCAGAGACCCAGTACTTC
>13|.|TRBJ1-5|.|TRBV30
CAWSEGGNQPQHF
TGTGCCTGGAGTGAGGGGGGCAATCAGCCCCAGCATTTT
>15|TRBD2|TRBJ2-7|.|TRBV27
CASSELRGSSYEQYF
TGTGCCAGCAGTGAGCTGCGGGGGAGCTCCTACGAGCAGTACTTC